The T cell receptor (beta chain) under discussion was sequenced for a study of follicular helper T cells after annual influenza vaccination. Turning to the study itself: Across the 2013-2014, 2014-2015 and 2015-2016 vaccination seasons, some subjects were resampled.

TCRdb's table, derived via immunoSEQ multiplex PCR, lists solely in-frame clones and lacks some. The sample includes some 7,000 clones, approximately 78% of them seen just once. Documented time point: 2015-2016 season, 7 days after influenza vaccination. Community-dwelling subjects without influenza vaccination in the prior 6 months were enrolled. The germline CDR1 and CDR2 sequences are MGHRA and YSYEKL. V shed 3 bases, J shed 2 bases, and the junction held 3 bases outside the gene matches. The CDR3 covers 15 residues. J is TRBJ1-5 and V is TRBV4-1; 8 bases match TRBD1. The sample in question was CXCR5- memory CD4+ T cells sorted from blood, obtained 7 days after influenza vaccination. The clonotype originates from an adult who received the influenza vaccine. The chain's CDR3 is CASSQGTGRNQPQHF. CDR3 nucleotides: TGCGCCAGCAGCCAGGGGACAGGCCGCAATCAGCCCCAGCATTTT.